The TCR beta chain described here comes from a study of T-cell reconstitution after alpha-beta-depleted transplantation in children. Details on this clonotype: Its antigen is as yet unknown.

Unique molecular identifiers were built into the TCRbeta library. One entry per CDR3 protein results from TCRdb running MiXCR on the PCR reads. Here the sample spans roughly 400,000 distinct CDR3 sequences, over 40% being singletons. Regarding the study as a whole: It was reported that alpha-beta T cells came from several hundred expanded graft clones (about two months after transplant). Newly generated T cells supplied most T-cell counts and diversity one year post-transplant. Some patients' high day-60 TCRbeta diversity was traced to surviving recipient T cells and thymic progenitors.

The ends were cut back, 5 bases at V and 2 bases at J, with 10 bases in the middle. Germline V CDR1 and CDR2: DFQATT, SNEGSKA (reference sequence). The CDR3 has 13 residues. This receptor was taken from a girl aged 2-10 years with aplastic anemia, due to receive a stem cell transplant. The input for sequencing was PBMCs, taken before TCRalphabeta/CD19-depleted stem cell transplant. The chain employs TRBV20-1 and TRBJ2-1; a possible D gene is TRBD1 (6 bases). Here the CDR3 reads CSAFQGTYNEQFF. Written as DNA, the CDR3 is TGCAGTGCTTTCCAGGGGACCTACAATGAGCAGTTCTTC.